The text below deals with one T cell receptor beta chain. This clonotype has only a few counts. Its antigen is unknown. It has no much larger one-base neighbor in the sample; base qualities were not kept. The sequencer was an Illumina HiSeq 2500. TCR beta libraries were prepared by quantitative 5'-RACE with molecular barcodes. As for the authors' bioinformatics: A new computational method based on a probabilistic model of VDJ rearrangement was used to identify disease-linked TCR variants. Using fastp trimming at Q25 and MiXCR clonotype assembly, TCRdb reanalyzed the public sequencing data and kept in-frame beta chains. Each CDR3 protein appears once, grouped with its most common genes and DNA. TCRdb assigned the V and J calls; the authors' analysis was not used. This sample is represented by hundreds of thousands of distinct CDR3 sequences; roughly 32% of them were singletons. The ten largest clones add up to approximately 4.4% of the sample.

The data belong to a study of CD8 T cells in ankylosing spondylitis (dated by TCRdb to about 2017). As for the study more broadly: The study profiled T cell receptor beta repertoires in healthy donors and ankylosing spondylitis patients to find disease-linked TCR variants. The whole study cohort included 108 healthy donors and over 20 ankylosing spondylitis patients. Peripheral blood was sampled, and synovial fluid was additionally collected from ankylosing spondylitis patients. Broader findings and caveats from the paper: The disease-linked clones had a CD8+ phenotype and were found at relatively low frequencies in peripheral blood. The disease-linked clones were reported as significantly enriched in matched synovial fluid samples from ankylosing spondylitis patients. Blood from ankylosing spondylitis patients appeared to be characterized by a TCR beta motif made up of fewer than ten highly homologous amino acid variants. Some motif variants were previously reported in synovial fluid and blood of reactive arthritis patients, suggesting common disease-initiation mechanisms.

CDR1 MNHEY and CDR2 SVGAGI are derived from the germline V gene. Ends trimmed: V by 2 bases, J by 7 bases; bases unmatched to a gene: 10. Including the terminal cysteine and phenylalanine, the CDR3 comprises 15 residues. The sequence is cut down to CDR3 DNA, 45 bases in frame from base 1. The chain was built from TRBV6-5 and TRBJ1-1; 7 central nucleotides agree with TRBD1. Sequencing was carried out using blood, either unsorted or a sorted T cell fraction (not recorded which). This clonotype was sampled from a male donor with ankylosing spondylitis or in good health (not recorded which). The DNA is as follows: TGTGCCAGCAGTTACGTCCGGACAGGCCCTGATGAAGCTTTCTTT. Its protein is CASSYVRTGPDEAFF.